This T cell receptor beta chain comes out of a study of regulatory T cells in long-lasting Graves disease. Germline V gene sequence: CDR1 MNHEY, CDR2 SVGAGI. The CDR3 spans 14 residues. Trimming took 3 bases from V and 2 from J, leaving 11 bases between them. This clonotype was observed at least ten times. Investigators prepared the TCR beta libraries by applying iRepertoire HTBI primers and Arm-PCR of CDR3 regions. TCRdb redid the calling of the multiplex PCR reads with MiXCR, one entry per CDR3 protein. The sample holds a few hundred thousand distinct CDR3 sequences, approximately 12% seen once. Time point here: newly diagnosed GD, antithyroid drugs for less than 3 months. Generation of the TCR library employed RNA extracted from PBMCs. These data were also reused for a study on T cells in Graves' hyperthyroidism and ophthalmopathy.

Sequences were derived from peripheral blood mononuclear cells (PBMCs), sampled at new diagnosis, from a patient treated with antithyroid drugs. The origin of this receptor is a woman younger than 35 with Graves disease. The rearrangement joins TRBV6-5 to TRBJ2-7; no clear D gene. The CDR3 here is CASSYDARTYEQYF. The DNA for the CDR3 is TGTGCCAGCAGTTATGACGCCCGAACCTACGAGCAGTACTTC.